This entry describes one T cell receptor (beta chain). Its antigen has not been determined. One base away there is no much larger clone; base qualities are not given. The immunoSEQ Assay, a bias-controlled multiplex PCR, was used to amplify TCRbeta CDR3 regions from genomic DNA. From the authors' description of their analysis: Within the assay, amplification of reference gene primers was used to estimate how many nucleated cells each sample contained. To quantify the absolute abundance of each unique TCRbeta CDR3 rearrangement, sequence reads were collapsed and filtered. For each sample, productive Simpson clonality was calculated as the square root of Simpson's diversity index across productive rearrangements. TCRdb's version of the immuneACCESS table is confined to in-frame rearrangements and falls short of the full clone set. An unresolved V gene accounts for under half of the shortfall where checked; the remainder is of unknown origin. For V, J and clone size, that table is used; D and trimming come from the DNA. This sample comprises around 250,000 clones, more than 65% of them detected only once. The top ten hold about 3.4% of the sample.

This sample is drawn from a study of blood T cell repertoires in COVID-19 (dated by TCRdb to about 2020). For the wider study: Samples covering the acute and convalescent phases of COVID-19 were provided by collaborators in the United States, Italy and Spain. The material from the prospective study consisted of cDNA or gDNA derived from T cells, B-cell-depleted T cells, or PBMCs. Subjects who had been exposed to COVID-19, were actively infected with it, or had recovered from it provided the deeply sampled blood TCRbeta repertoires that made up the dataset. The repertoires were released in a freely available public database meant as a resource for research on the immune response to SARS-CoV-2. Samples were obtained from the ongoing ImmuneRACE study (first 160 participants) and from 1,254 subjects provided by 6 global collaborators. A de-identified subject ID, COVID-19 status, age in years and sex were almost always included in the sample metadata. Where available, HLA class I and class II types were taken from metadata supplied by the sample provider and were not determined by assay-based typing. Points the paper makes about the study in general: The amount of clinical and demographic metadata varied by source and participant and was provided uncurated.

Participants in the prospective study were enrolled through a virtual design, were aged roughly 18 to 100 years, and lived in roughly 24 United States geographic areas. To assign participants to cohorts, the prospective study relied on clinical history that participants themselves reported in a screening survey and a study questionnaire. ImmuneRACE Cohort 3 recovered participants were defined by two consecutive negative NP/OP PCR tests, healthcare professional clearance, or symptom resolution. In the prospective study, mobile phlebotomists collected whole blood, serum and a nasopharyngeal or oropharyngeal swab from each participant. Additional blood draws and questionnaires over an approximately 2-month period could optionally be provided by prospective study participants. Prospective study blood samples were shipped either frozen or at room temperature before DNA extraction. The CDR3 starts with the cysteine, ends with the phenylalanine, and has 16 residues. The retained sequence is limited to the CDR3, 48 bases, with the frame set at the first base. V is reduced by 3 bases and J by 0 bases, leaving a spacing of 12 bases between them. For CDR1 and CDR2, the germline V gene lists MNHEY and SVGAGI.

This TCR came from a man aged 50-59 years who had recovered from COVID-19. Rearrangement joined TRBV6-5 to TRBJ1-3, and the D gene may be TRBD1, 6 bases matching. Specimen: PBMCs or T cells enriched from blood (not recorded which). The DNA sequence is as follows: TGTGCCAGCAGTTATCGAACAGGGATCTCTGGAAACACCATATATTTT. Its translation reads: CASSYRTGISGNTIYF.